The rows below give T cell receptor beta chains drawn from one sample of a study of T cells expressing NK-cell markers. Reanalyzing the 5' RACE reads, TCRdb keeps one entry per CDR3 protein, without DNA. The sample has 550,000 to 600,000 distinct CDR3 sequences; the top ten hold roughly 3.5%. Sequenced input: blood T cells: a sorted CD56 or NKG2C T cell subset, CD4+ or CD8+ T cells, or bulk PBMC T cells (not recorded which). Every receptor here comes from a man aged 18 to 29 in good health. CDR3s include the opening cysteine and the closing phenylalanine or tryptophan. Fields, in order: J gene, V gene, CDR3 protein.

J gene: TRBJ1-6; V gene: TRBV4-3; CDR3 protein: CASSQNWDSPLHF
J gene: TRBJ2-5; V gene: TRBV10-3; CDR3 protein: CAISGSGQETQYF
J gene: TRBJ1-1; V gene: TRBV9; CDR3 protein: CASGGDGTEAFF
J gene: TRBJ2-2; V gene: TRBV24-1; CDR3 protein: CATSDLSGGPDTGELFF
J gene: TRBJ2-1; V gene: TRBV20-1; CDR3 protein: CSARDVRGLLAREQFF
J gene: TRBJ1-6; V gene: TRBV5-1; CDR3 protein: CASSLEGDSSSSPLHF
J gene: TRBJ2-1; V gene: TRBV6-5; CDR3 protein: CASSYSTGPQGYNEQFF
J gene: TRBJ2-7; V gene: TRBV5-1; CDR3 protein: CASSAASGASYEQYF
J gene: TRBJ2-5; V gene: TRBV20-1; CDR3 protein: CSARLVAGGPGETQYF
J gene: TRBJ2-3; V gene: TRBV4-3; CDR3 protein: CASSQAGAGGRTDTQYF
J gene: TRBJ2-1; V gene: TRBV14; CDR3 protein: CASSQGTSAADEQFF
J gene: TRBJ2-7; V gene: TRBV5-1; CDR3 protein: CASSALGTSGSYEQYF
J gene: TRBJ2-3; V gene: TRBV7-2; CDR3 protein: CASSLARIPDTQYF
J gene: TRBJ2-7; V gene: TRBV19; CDR3 protein: CASSFLAGDGSYEQYF
J gene: TRBJ2-1; V gene: TRBV5-1; CDR3 protein: CASSLGGQVTYNEQFF
J gene: TRBJ2-2; V gene: TRBV20-1; CDR3 protein: CSARDRRTTNTGELFF
J gene: TRBJ1-2; V gene: TRBV12-3/TRBV12-4; CDR3 protein: CAIRKSGAGSYTF
J gene: TRBJ1-1; V gene: TRBV11-2; CDR3 protein: CASSGFDRETEAFF
J gene: TRBJ2-3; V gene: TRBV20-1; CDR3 protein: CSQASGVGDTQYF
J gene: TRBJ2-2; V gene: TRBV16; CDR3 protein: CASLDSPTGELFF
J gene: TRBJ1-5; V gene: TRBV20-1; CDR3 protein: CSASIGDYQPQHF
J gene: TRBJ2-3; V gene: TRBV27; CDR3 protein: CASSLMAIGGGDTQYF
J gene: TRBJ2-1; V gene: TRBV29-1; CDR3 protein: CSGEAPGLTLPQFF
J gene: TRBJ2-3; V gene: TRBV7-2; CDR3 protein: CASSPSGSLADTQYF
J gene: TRBJ2-1; V gene: TRBV14; CDR3 protein: CASSQAPGLARGSYNEQFF
J gene: TRBJ1-6; V gene: TRBV5-1; CDR3 protein: CASTLSGANNSPLHF
J gene: TRBJ1-1; V gene: TRBV6-1; CDR3 protein: CASSSLNGQGEAFF
J gene: TRBJ2-1; V gene: TRBV5-1; CDR3 protein: CASSLDRDREQFF
J gene: TRBJ1-4; V gene: TRBV6-5; CDR3 protein: CASSYVPGSNEKLFF
J gene: TRBJ1-1; V gene: TRBV27; CDR3 protein: CASSLVTGGTEAFF
J gene: TRBJ2-7; V gene: TRBV7-2; CDR3 protein: CASSLVSSGRIAGEQYF
J gene: TRBJ2-5; V gene: TRBV24-1; CDR3 protein: CATSEGSVETQYF
J gene: TRBJ2-1; V gene: TRBV12-3/TRBV12-4; CDR3 protein: CASNSRDRRINEQFF
J gene: TRBJ2-3; V gene: TRBV5-1; CDR3 protein: CASSSKGLAGGATQYF
J gene: TRBJ2-7; V gene: TRBV7-9; CDR3 protein: CASSLTGNYEQYF
J gene: TRBJ2-3; V gene: TRBV5-1; CDR3 protein: CASRLGDISLYTQYF
J gene: TRBJ2-1; V gene: TRBV24-1; CDR3 protein: CATSGRERSKRDKYNEQFF
J gene: TRBJ2-5; V gene: TRBV12-3/TRBV12-4; CDR3 protein: CASSGQGGETQYF
J gene: TRBJ2-3; V gene: TRBV20-1; CDR3 protein: CSARPTGTSMDTQYF
J gene: TRBJ2-5; V gene: TRBV7-2; CDR3 protein: CASSLALDRFQETQYF
J gene: TRBJ2-7; V gene: TRBV5-1; CDR3 protein: CASSLGPIGLEQYF
J gene: TRBJ2-7; V gene: TRBV6-2/TRBV6-3; CDR3 protein: CASSYAVGKPHRYEQYF
J gene: TRBJ2-7; V gene: TRBV18; CDR3 protein: CASSPGSPTYEQYF
J gene: TRBJ2-3; V gene: TRBV20-1; CDR3 protein: CSARDRAGGGPDTQYF
J gene: TRBJ2-6; V gene: TRBV12-5; CDR3 protein: CASGPGLSGANVLTF
J gene: TRBJ2-1; V gene: TRBV5-1; CDR3 protein: CASSTEGRPSYNEQFF
J gene: TRBJ1-6; V gene: TRBV12-3/TRBV12-4; CDR3 protein: CASSLAGSSVTPLHF
J gene: TRBJ2-7; V gene: TRBV7-9; CDR3 protein: CASSLGLGPLEQYF
J gene: TRBJ2-1; V gene: TRBV7-2; CDR3 protein: CASSLEAGRINEQFF
J gene: TRBJ2-6; V gene: TRBV18; CDR3 protein: CASSPLPARGANVLTF
J gene: TRBJ2-6; V gene: TRBV6-5; CDR3 protein: CASSSPTGNSGANVLTF
J gene: TRBJ2-1; V gene: TRBV19; CDR3 protein: CASSKGLAGGRNEQFF
J gene: TRBJ2-1; V gene: TRBV6-2/TRBV6-3; CDR3 protein: CASSNSGREGNEQFF
J gene: TRBJ2-5; V gene: TRBV11-3; CDR3 protein: CASSYRLAGGGETQYF